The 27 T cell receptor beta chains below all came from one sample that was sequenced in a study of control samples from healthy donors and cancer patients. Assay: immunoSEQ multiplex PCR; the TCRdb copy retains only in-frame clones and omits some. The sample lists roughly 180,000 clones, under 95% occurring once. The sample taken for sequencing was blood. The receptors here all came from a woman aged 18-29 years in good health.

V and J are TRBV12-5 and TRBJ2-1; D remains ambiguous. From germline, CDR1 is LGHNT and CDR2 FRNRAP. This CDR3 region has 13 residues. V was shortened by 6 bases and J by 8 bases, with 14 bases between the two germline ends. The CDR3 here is CASGRALRDEQFF. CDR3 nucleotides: TGTGCTAGTGGCCGGGCCTTGAGAGATGAGCAGTTCTTC.

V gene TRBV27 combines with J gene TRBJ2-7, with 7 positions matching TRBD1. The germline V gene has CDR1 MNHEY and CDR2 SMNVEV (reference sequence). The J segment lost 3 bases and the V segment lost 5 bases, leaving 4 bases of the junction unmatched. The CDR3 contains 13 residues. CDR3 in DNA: TGTGCCAGCAGTGTTAGACAGGGCTACGAGCAGTACTTC. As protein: CASSVRQGYEQYF.

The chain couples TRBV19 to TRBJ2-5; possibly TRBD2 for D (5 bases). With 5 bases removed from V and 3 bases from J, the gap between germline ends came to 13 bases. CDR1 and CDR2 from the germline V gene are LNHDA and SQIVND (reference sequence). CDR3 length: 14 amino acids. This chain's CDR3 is CASSSREGKETQYF. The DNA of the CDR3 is TGTGCCAGTAGTTCCCGGGAAGGTAAAGAGACCCAGTACTTC. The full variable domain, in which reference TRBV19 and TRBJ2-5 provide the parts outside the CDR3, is DGGITQSPKYLFRKEGQNVTLSCEQNLNHDAMYWYRQDPGQGLRLIYYSQIVNDFQKGDIAEGYSVSREKKESFPLTVTSAQKNPTAFYLCASSSREGKETQYFGPGTRLLVL.

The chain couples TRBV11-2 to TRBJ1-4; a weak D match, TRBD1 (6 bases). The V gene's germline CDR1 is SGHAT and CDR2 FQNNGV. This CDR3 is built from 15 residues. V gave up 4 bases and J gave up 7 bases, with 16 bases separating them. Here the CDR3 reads CASSSQQGIGEKLFF. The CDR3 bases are TGTGCCAGCAGCTCCCAGCAGGGGATTGGTGAAAAACTGTTTTTT.

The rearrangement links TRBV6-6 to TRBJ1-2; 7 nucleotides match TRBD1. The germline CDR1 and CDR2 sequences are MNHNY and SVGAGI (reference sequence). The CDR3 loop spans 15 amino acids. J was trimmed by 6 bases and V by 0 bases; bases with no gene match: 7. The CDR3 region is CASSYSTGTANGYTF. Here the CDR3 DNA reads TGTGCCAGCAGTTACTCGACCGGGACAGCCAATGGCTACACCTTC.

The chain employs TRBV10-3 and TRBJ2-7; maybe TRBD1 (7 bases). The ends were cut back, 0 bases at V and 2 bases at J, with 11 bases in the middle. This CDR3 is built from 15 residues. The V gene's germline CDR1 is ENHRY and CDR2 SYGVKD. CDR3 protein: CAISESGRGAYEQYF. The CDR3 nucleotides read TGTGCCATCAGTGAGTCGGGCAGGGGGGCCTACGAGCAGTACTTC.

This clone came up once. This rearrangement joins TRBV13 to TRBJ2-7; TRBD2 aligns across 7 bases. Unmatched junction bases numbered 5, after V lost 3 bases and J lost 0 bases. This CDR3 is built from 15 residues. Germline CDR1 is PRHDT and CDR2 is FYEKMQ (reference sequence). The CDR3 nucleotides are TGTGCCAGCAGCTTTTCGGGGGGTGTCTCCTACGAGCAGTACTTC. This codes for CASSFSGGVSYEQYF. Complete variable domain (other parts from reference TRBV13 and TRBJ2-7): AAGVIQSPRHLIKEKRETATLKCYPIPRHDTVYWYQQGPGQDPQFLISFYEKMQSDKGSIPDRFSAQQFSDYHSELNMSSLELGDSALYFCASSFSGGVSYEQYFGPGTRLTVT.

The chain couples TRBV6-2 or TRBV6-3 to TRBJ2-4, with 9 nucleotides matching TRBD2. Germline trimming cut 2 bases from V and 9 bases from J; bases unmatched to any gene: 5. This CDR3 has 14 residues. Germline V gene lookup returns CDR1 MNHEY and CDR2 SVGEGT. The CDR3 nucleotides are TGTGCCAGCAGTTACGGCGGGGGGGCCAGCATTCAGTACTTC. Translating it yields CASSYGGGASIQYF.

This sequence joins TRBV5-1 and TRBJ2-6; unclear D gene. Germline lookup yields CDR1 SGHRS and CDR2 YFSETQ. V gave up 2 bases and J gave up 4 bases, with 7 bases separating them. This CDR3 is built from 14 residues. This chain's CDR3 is CASSFLAGANVLTF. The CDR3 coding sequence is TGCGCCAGCAGCTTTCTCGCGGGGGCCAACGTCCTGACTTTC.

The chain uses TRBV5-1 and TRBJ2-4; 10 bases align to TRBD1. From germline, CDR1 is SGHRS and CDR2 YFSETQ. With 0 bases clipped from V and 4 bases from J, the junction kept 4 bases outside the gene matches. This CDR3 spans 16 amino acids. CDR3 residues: CASSLGLGQGKNIQYF. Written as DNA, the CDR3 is TGCGCCAGCAGCTTGGGACTGGGACAGGGGAAAAACATTCAGTACTTC.

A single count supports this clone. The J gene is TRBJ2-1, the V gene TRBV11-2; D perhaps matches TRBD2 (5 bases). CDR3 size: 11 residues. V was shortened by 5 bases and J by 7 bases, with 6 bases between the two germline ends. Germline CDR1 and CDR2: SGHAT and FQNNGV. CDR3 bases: TGTGCCAGCAGCCGGGGTAATGAGCAGTTCTTC. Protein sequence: CASSRGNEQFF. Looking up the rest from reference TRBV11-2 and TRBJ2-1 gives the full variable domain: EAGVAQSPRYKIIEKRQSVAFWCNPISGHATLYWYQQILGQGPKLLIQFQNNGVVDDSQLPKDRFSAERLKGVDSTLKIQPAKLEDSAVYLCASSRGNEQFFGPGTRLTVL.

CDR3 region: CASSEEGEGYGYTF. The CDR3 coding sequence is TGCGCCAGCAGTGAGGAGGGAGAGGGCTATGGCTACACCTTC. The J gene is TRBJ1-2, the V gene TRBV10-2; D not resolved. Germline loops: CDR1 WSHSY, CDR2 SAAADI. V lost 2 bases and J 4 bases, leaving 11 bases between the germline ends. This CDR3 has 14 amino acids.

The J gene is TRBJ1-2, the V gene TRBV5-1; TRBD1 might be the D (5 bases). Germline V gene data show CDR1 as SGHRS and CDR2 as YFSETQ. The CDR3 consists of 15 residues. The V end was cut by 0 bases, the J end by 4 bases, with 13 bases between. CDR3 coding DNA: TGCGCCAGCAGCTTGGAGGGGAGCCTAGCCTATGGCTACACCTTC. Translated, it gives CASSLEGSLAYGYTF.

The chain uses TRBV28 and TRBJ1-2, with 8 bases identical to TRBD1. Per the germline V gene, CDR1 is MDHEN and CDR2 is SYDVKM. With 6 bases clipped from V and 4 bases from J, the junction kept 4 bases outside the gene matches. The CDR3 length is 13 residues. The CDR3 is CASSGTGLYGYTF. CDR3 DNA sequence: TGTGCCAGCAGCGGGACAGGCCTCTATGGCTACACCTTC.

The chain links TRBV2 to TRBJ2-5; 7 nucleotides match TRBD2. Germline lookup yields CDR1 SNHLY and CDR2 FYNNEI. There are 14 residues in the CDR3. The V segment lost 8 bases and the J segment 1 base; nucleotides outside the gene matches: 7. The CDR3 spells CASEVGGTQETQYF. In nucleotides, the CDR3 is TGTGCCAGCGAGGTCGGGGGGACCCAAGAGACCCAGTACTTC.

CDR3 nucleotides: TGTGCCAGCACGGTAGGGGGCCTAGAGGGTGGCAATCAGCCCCAGCATTTT. As protein: CASTVGGLEGGNQPQHF. This sequence joins TRBV28 and TRBJ1-5, with 7 bases lining up with TRBD1. Trimming took 7 bases from V and 2 from J; bases not matched to a gene: 14. Per the germline V gene, CDR1 is MDHEN and CDR2 is SYDVKM. The CDR3 contains 17 residues.

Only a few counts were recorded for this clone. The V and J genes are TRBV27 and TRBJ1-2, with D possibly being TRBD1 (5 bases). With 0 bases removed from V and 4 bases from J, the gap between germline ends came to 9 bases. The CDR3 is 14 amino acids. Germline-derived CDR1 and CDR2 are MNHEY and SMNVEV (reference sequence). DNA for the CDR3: TGTGCCAGCAGTTTATCGAGAGGGACCTATGGCTACACCTTC. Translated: CASSLSRGTYGYTF.

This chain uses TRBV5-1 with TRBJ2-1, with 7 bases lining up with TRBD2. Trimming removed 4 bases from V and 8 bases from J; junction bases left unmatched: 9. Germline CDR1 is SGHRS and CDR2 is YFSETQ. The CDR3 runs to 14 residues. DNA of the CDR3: TGCGCCAGCAGCGGCAACGCGGGAGTTCATGAGCAGTTCTTC. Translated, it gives CASSGNAGVHEQFF.

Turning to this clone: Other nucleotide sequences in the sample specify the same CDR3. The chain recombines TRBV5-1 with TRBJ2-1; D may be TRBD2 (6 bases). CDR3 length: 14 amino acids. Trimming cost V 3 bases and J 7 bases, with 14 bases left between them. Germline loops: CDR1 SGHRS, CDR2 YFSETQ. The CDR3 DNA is TGCGCCAGCAGCTCCGGGACGGAGGGTAATGAGCAGTTCTTC. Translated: CASSSGTEGNEQFF. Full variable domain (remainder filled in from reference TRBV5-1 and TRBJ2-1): KAGVTQTPRYLIKTRGQQVTLSCSPISGHRSVSWYQQTPGQGLQFLFEYFSETQRNKGNFPGRFSGRQFSNSRSEMNVSTLELGDSALYLCASSSGTEGNEQFFGPGTRLTVL.

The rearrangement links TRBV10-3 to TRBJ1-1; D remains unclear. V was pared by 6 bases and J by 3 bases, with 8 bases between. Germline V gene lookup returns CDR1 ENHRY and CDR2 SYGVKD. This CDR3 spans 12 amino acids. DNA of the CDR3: TGTGCCATCAGGAGTCCCGACACTGAAGCTTTCTTT. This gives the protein CAIRSPDTEAFF.

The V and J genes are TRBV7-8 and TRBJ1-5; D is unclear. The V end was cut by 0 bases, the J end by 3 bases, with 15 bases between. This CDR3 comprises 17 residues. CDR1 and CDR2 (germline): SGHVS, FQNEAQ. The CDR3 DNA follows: TGTGCCAGCAGCTTAGCGCTTTACAGCTCCTTCAATCAGCCCCAGCATTTT. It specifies CASSLALYSSFNQPQHF.

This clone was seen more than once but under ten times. Written as DNA, the CDR3 is TGCGCCAGCAGCTCCCAGGGACAGTCCTATGGCTACACCTTC. Translation: CASSSQGQSYGYTF. The rearrangement joins TRBV5-1 to TRBJ1-2, with 7 bases that match TRBD1. The CDR3 is made up of 14 amino acids. CDR1 SGHRS and CDR2 YFSETQ come from the germline V gene. With 3 bases clipped from V and 4 bases from J, the junction kept 6 bases outside the gene matches.

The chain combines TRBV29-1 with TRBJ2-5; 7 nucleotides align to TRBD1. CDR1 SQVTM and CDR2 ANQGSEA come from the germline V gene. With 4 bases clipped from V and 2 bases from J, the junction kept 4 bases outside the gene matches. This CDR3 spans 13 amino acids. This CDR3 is CSVGGGWQETQYF. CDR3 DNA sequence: TGCAGCGTTGGAGGGGGCTGGCAAGAGACCCAGTACTTC.

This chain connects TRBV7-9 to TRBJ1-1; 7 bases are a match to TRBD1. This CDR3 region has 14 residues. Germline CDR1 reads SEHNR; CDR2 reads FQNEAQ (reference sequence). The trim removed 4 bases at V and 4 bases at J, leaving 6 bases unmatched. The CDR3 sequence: CASSSQGEATEAFF. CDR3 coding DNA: TGTGCCAGCAGCTCGCAGGGGGAGGCCACTGAAGCTTTCTTT.

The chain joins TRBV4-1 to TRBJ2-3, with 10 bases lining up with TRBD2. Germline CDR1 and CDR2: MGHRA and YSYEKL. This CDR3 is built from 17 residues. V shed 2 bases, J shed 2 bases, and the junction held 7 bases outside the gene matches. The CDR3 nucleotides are TGCGCCAGCAGCCAAAATCTAGCGGGGGCCATCACAGATACGCAGTATTTT. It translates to CASSQNLAGAITDTQYF.

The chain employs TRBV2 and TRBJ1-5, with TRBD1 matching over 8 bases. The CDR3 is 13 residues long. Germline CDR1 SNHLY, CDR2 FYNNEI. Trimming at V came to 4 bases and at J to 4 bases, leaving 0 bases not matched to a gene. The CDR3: CASSGTGNQPQHF. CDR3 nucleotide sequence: TGTGCCAGCAGTGGGACAGGGAATCAGCCCCAGCATTTT.

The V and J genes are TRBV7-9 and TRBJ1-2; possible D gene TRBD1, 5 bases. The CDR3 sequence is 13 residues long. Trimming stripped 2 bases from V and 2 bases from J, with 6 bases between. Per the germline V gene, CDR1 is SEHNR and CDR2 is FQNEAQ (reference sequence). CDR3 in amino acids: CASSLRDNYGYTF. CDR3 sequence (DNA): TGTGCCAGCAGCTTAAGGGACAACTATGGCTACACCTTC.